This T cell receptor (beta chain) comes out of a study of shared clonotypes between healthy human individuals. Sequencing was performed with immunoSEQ multiplex PCR; in TCRdb, only in-frame clones are kept and a portion is missing. This table has fewer than 1 million clones, 96% appearing once. CD45RO-negative, CCR7-selected cells formed the naive CD8 fraction, which excluded terminally differentiated effector memory CD45RA+ cells. Germline assignment: CDR1 GTSNPN and CDR2 SVGIG (reference sequence). This CDR3 comprises 14 residues. V gave up 5 bases and J gave up 6 bases, with 19 bases separating them.

Sequencing was done on a sample of naive CD8+ T cells sorted from blood. This receptor was obtained from a young man in good health. The genes are TRBV30 and TRBJ1-2; a weak D match, TRBD1 (5 bases). This CDR3 is CAWDLQDWSDGYTF. The CDR3 nucleotides are TGTGCCTGGGACCTACAGGACTGGAGCGATGGCTACACCTTC.